This TCR beta chain was identified in a study of T cell responses to AZD1222 COVID-19 vaccine. Germline CDR1 MGHRA, CDR2 YSYEKL. This CDR3 comprises 20 residues. The V segment lost 4 bases and the J segment 2 bases; nucleotides outside the gene matches: 13. Assay: immunoSEQ multiplex PCR; the TCRdb copy retains only in-frame clones and omits some. The table includes approximately 150,000 clones, roughly 92% detected once. The sample here was peripheral blood, taken on day 0 of AZD1222 vaccination. The V gene is TRBV4-1, the J gene TRBJ2-3, with TRBD2 identical over 15 bases. The sequence came from an adult in good health. CDR3 region: CASSPRPPGLAGGITDTQYF. In DNA, the CDR3 is TGCGCCAGCAGCCCTAGACCCCCGGGACTAGCGGGGGGCATCACAGATACGCAGTATTTT.